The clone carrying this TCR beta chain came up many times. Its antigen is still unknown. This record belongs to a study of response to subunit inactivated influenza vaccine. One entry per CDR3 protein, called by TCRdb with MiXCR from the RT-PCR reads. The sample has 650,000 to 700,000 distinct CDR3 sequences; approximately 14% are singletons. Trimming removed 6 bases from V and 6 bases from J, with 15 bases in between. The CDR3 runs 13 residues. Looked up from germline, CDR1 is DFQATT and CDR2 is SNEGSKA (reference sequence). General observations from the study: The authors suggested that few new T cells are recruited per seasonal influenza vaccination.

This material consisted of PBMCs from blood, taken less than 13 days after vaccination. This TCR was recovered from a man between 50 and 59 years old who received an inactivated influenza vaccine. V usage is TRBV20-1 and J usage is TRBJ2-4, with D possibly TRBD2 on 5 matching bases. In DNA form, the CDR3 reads TGCAGTGCCACCCCCGGAGGAGGAAACATTCAGTACTTC. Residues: CSATPGGGNIQYF.